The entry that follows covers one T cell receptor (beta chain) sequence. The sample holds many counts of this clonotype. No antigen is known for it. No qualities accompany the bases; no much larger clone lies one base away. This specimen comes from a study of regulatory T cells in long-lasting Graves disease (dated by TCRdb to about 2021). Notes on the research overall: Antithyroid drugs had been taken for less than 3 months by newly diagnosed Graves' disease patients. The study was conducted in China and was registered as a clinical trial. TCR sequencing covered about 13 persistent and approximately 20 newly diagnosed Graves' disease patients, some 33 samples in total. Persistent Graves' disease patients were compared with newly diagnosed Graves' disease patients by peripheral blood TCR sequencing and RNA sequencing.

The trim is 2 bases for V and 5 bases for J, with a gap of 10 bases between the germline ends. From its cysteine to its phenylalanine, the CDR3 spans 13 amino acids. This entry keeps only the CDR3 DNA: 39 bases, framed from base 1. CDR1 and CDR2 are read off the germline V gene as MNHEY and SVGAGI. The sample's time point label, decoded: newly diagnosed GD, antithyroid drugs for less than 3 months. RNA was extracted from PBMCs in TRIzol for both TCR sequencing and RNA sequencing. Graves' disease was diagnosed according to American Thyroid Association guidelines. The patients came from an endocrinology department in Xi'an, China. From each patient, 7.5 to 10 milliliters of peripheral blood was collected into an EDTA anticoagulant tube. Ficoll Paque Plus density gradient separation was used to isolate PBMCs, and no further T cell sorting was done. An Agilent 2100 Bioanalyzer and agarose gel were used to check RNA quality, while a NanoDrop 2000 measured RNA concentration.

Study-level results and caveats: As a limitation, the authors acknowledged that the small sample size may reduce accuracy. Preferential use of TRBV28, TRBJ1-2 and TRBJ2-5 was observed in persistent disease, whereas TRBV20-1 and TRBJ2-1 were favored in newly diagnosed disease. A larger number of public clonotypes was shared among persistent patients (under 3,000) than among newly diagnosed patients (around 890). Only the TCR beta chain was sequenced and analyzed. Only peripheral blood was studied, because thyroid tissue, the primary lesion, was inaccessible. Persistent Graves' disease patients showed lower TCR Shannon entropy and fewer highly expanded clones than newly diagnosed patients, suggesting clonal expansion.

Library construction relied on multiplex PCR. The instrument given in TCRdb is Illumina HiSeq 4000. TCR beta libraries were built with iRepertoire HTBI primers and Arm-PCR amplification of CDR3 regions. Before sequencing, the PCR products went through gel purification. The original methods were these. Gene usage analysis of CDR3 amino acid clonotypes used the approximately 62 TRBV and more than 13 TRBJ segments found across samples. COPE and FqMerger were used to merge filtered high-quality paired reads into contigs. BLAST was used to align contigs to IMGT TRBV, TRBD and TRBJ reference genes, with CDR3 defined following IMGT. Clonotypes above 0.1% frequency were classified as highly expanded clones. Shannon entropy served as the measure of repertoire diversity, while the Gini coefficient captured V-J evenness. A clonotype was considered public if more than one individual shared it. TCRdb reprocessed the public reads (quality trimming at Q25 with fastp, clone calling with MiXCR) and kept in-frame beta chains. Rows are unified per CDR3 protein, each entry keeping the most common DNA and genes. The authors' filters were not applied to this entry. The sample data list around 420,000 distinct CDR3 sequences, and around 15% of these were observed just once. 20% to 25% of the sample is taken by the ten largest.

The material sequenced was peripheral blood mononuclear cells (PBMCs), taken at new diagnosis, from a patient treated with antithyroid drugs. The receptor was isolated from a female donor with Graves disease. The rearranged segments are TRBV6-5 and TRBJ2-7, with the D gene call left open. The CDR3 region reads CASSYPDADEQYF. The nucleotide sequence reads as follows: TGTGCCAGCAGTTACCCGGACGCGGACGAGCAGTACTTC.